This TCR beta chain was documented in a study of monozygotic twins with inflammatory bowel disease. The CDR3 length is 14 residues. Germline loops: CDR1 SGHTA, CDR2 FQGNSA. TCRdb re-called the 5' RACE reads and gives one entry per CDR3 protein, without DNA. This table holds about 300,000 distinct CDR3 sequences. The V gene is TRBV7-2, the J gene TRBJ2-5; TCRdb's assignment of TRBD1 cannot be checked, as there is no DNA. Sequenced: blood. This receptor was taken from a human donor with ulcerative colitis or Crohn's disease, or a healthy co-twin of an affected twin (not recorded which). The CDR3 sequence: CASSKGRTQETQYF.